The 4 T cell receptor beta chains in this list originate from one sample, sequenced in a study of blood T cell repertoires in COVID-19 (dated by TCRdb to about 2020). The method behind the library was the immunoSEQ multiplex PCR assay. TCRdb provides this immuneACCESS table in a form limited to in-frame rearrangements. Some clones are lacking; in checked studies, under half of them reflect an unresolved V gene, and why the rest are absent is not known. The sample table holds approximately 250,000 clones, of which approximately 82% were seen once. The ten biggest clones cover about 4.5% of the sample. Material for sequencing was peripheral blood. The receptors derive from a man in his 60s who had recovered from COVID-19.

The genes are TRBV5-4 and TRBJ2-3; D unresolved. The CDR3 totals 14 residues. Per the germline V gene, CDR1 is SGHNT and CDR2 is YYREEE (reference sequence). Trimming took 0 bases from V and 0 from J, leaving 5 bases between them. The CDR3 reads CASSLVQSTDTQYF. The CDR3 coding sequence is TGTGCCAGCAGCTTGGTTCAGAGCACAGATACGCAGTATTTT. Looking up the rest from reference TRBV5-4 and TRBJ2-3 gives the full variable domain: ETGVTQSPTHLIKTRGQQVTLRCSSQSGHNTVSWYQQALGQGPQFIFQYYREEENGRGNFPPRFSGLQFPNYSSELNVNALELDDSALYLCASSLVQSTDTQYFGPGTRLTVL.

The gene calls are TRBV28 and TRBJ2-1, with 14 bases lining up with TRBD2. From germline, CDR1 is MDHEN and CDR2 SYDVKM. Unmatched junction bases numbered 6, after V lost 8 bases and J lost 9 bases. There are 14 residues in the CDR3. The CDR3 DNA reads as TGTGCCAGCCTCGGACTAGCGGGGGGCATTGAGCAGTTCTTC. Its translation is CASLGLAGGIEQFF.

This chain joins TRBV6-1 and TRBJ2-2; D may be TRBD2 (5 bases). Germline V CDR1 and CDR2: MNHNS, SASEGT. The CDR3 length is 15 residues. The V and J ends lost 3 bases and 6 bases respectively, with 14 bases between them. CDR3 loop: CASSDRTLAAGELFF. Here the CDR3 DNA reads TGTGCCAGCAGTGACAGGACTCTAGCCGCCGGGGAGCTGTTTTTT.

This clone was seen just once. This chain connects TRBV7-2 to TRBJ2-5; D is possibly TRBD1 (5 bases). Germline V CDR1 and CDR2: SGHTA, FQGNSA. The CDR3 spans 14 residues. Between the trimmed V and J ends, which lost 5 bases and 4 bases, there was a span of 14 bases. CDR3 DNA sequence: TGTGCCAGCAGCCGTTCAGGGAAAGGAGAGACCCAGTACTTC. It specifies CASSRSGKGETQYF. The full variable domain, completed using reference TRBV7-2 and TRBJ2-5, is GAGVSQSPSNKVTEKGKDVELRCDPISGHTALYWYRQSLGQGLEFLIYFQGNSAPDKSGLPSDRFSAERTGGSVSTLTIQRTQQEDSAVYLCASSRSGKGETQYFGPGTRLLVL.